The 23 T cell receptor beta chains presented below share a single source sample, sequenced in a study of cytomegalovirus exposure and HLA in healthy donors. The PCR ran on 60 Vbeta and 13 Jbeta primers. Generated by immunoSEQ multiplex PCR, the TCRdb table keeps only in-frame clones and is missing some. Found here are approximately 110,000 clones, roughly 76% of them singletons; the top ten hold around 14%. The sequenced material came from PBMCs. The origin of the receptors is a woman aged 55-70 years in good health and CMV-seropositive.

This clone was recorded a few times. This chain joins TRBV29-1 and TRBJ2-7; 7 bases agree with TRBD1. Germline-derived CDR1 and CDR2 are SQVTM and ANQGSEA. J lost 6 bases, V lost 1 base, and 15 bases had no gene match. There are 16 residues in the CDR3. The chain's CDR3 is CSVEGTGAPGIAEQYF. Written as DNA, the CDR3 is TGCAGCGTTGAAGGGACAGGTGCCCCCGGCATTGCCGAGCAGTACTTC.

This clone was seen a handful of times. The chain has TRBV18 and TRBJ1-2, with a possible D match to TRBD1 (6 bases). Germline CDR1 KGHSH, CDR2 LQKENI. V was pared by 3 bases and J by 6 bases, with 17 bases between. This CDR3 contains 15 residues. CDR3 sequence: CASSPDVQGWDGYTF. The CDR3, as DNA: TGTGCCAGCTCACCGGATGTACAGGGATGGGATGGCTACACCTTC.

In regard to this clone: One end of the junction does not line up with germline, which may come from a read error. In nucleotides, the CDR3 is TGTGCCAGCAGTAGGTCGGGGACAGTTTCCTACGAGCAGTGCTTC. Translating it yields CASSRSGTVSYEQCF. The rearrangement links TRBV27 to TRBJ2-7; TRBD1 aligns across 7 bases. The CDR3 contains 15 residues. The V gene's germline CDR1 is MNHEY and CDR2 SMNVEV (reference sequence).

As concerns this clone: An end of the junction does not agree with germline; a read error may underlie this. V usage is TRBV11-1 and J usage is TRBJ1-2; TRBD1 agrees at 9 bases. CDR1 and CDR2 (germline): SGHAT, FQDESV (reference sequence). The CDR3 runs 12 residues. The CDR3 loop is CASSLGRDRVFF. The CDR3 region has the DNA TGTGCCAGCAGCTTAGGCCGGGACAGGGTTTTCTTC.

This CDR3 is CASSLVGTGLGSPLHF. DNA for the CDR3: TGTGCCAGCAGTTTGGTCGGGACAGGGCTGGGCTCACCCCTCCACTTT. This chain connects TRBV27 to TRBJ1-6; 9 positions match TRBD1. The CDR3 spans 16 residues. The germline V gene has CDR1 MNHEY and CDR2 SMNVEV (reference sequence). Trimming took 3 bases from V and 10 from J; bases not matched to a gene: 10.

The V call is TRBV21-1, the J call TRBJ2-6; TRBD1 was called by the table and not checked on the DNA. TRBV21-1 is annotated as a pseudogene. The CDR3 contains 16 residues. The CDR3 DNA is TGTGCCAGCAGCAAAGCGCTAGGGGCTGGGGCCAACGTCCTGACTTTC. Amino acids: CASSKALGAGANVLTF.

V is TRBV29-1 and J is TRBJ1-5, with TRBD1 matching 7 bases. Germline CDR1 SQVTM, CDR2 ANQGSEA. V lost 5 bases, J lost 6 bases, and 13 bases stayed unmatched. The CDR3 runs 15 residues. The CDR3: CSVRRLPQGGQPQHF. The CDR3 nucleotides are TGCAGCGTTCGCAGACTCCCCCAGGGGGGTCAGCCCCAGCATTTT.

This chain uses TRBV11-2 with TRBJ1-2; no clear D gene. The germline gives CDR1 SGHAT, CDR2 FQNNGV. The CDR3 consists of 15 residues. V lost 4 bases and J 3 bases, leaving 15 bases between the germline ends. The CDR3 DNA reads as TGTGCCAGCAGCTCGCCCAGGCGGGGTCACTATGGCTACACCTTC. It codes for CASSSPRRGHYGYTF.

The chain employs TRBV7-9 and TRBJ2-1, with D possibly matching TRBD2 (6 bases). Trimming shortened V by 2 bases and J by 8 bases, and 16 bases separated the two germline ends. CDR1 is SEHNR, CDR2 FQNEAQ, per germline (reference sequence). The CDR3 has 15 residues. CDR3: CASSLTGAVLDEQFF. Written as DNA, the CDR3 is TGTGCCAGCAGCTTAACGGGAGCGGTCCTCGATGAGCAGTTCTTC. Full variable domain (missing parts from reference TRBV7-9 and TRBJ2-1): DTGVSQNPRHKITKRGQNVTFRCDPISEHNRLYWYRQTLGQGPEFLTYFQNEAQLEKSRLLSDRFSAERPKGSFSTLEIQRTEQGDSAMYLCASSLTGAVLDEQFFGPGTRLTVL.

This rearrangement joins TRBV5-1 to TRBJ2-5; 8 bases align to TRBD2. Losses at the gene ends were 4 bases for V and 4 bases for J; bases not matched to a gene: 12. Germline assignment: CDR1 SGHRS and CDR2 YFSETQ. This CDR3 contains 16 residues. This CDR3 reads CASSTILGLVGETQYF. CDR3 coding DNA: TGCGCCAGCAGCACTATCTTGGGACTAGTGGGAGAGACCCAGTACTTC.

The CDR3 coding sequence is TGTGCCAGCACATGGACTAGCGGGAGCAGCGGAGTCCAGTACTTC. Encoded protein: CASTWTSGSSGVQYF. The rearrangement links TRBV6-1 to TRBJ2-5; TRBD2 agrees at 13 bases. Germline V gene lookup returns CDR1 MNHNS and CDR2 SASEGT. V gave up 7 bases and J gave up 10 bases; unmatched junction bases: 12. The CDR3 loop spans 15 amino acids.

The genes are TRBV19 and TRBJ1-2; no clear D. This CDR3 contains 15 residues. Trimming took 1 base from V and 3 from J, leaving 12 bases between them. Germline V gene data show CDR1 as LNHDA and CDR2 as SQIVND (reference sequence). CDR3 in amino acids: CASSIVPGGYYGYTF. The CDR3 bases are TGTGCCAGTAGTATAGTTCCGGGAGGCTACTATGGCTACACCTTC.

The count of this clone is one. CDR3 nucleotide sequence: TGTGCCAGCAGCTTAGCTGCGCGTCAGGGGGATCAGCCCCAGCATTTT. This sequence encodes CASSLAARQGDQPQHF. The rearrangement uses TRBV7-2 and TRBJ1-5, with 7 positions matching TRBD1. The CDR3 consists of 16 residues. CDR1 and CDR2 from the germline V gene are SGHTA and FQGNSA. After removal of 0 bases from V and 5 bases from J, the junction contained 7 bases not matched to a gene.

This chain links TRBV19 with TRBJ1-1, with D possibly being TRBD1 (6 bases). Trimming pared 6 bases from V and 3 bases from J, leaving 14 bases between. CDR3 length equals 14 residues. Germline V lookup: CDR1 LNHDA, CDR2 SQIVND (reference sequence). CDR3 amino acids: CASRSGQQYTEAFF. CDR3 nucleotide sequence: TGTGCCAGTAGGTCGGGACAACAATACACTGAAGCTTTCTTT.

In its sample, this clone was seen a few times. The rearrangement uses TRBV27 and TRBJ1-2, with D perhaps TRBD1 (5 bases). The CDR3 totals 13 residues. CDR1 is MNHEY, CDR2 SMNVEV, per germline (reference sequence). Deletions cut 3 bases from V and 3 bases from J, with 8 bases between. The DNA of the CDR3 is TGTGCCAGCAGTTTCGGCAGGGACTATGGCTACACCTTC. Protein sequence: CASSFGRDYGYTF.

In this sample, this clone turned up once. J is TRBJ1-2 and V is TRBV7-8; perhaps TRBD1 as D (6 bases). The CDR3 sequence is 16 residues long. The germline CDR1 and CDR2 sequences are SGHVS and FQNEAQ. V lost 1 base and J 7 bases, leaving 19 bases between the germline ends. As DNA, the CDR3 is TGTGCCAGCAGCTTAGGTCACGGGACAACCCGGACTGGCTACACCTTC. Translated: CASSLGHGTTRTGYTF.

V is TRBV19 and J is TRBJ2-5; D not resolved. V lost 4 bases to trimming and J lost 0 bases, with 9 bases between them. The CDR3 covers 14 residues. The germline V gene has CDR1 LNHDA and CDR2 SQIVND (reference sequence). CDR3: CASSTRPDQETQYF. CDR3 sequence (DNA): TGTGCCAGTAGTACTAGGCCGGACCAAGAGACCCAGTACTTC.

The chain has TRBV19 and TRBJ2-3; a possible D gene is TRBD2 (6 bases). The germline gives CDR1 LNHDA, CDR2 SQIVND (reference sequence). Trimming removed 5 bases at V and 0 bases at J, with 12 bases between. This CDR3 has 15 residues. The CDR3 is CASSPRRESTDTQYF. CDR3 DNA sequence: TGTGCCAGTAGTCCCCGGAGGGAGAGCACAGATACGCAGTATTTT.

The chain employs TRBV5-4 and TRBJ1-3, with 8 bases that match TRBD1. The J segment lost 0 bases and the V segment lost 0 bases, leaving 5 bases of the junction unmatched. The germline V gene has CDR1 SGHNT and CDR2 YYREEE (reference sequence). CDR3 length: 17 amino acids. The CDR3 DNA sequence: TGTGCCAGCAGCTTGGTGGCAGGGGGCCTCTCTGGAAACACCATATATTTT. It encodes CASSLVAGGLSGNTIYF.

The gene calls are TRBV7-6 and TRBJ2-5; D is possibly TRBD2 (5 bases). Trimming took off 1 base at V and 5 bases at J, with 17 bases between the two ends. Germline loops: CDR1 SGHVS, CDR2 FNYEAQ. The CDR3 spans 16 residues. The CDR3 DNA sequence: TGTGCCAGCAGCTTAGGGTTAGGGAGATACGGGGAGACCCAGTACTTC. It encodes CASSLGLGRYGETQYF. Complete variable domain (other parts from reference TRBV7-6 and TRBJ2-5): GAGVSQSPRYKVTKRGQDVALRCDPISGHVSLYWYRQALGQGPEFLTYFNYEAQQDKSGLPNDRFSAERPEGSISTLTIQRTEQRDSAMYRCASSLGLGRYGETQYFGPGTRLLVL.

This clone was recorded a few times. This CDR3 is CASSVRPGQPYEQYF. CDR3 DNA: TGTGCCAGCAGCGTGCGGCCTGGACAGCCCTACGAGCAGTACTTC. The chain links TRBV9 to TRBJ2-7; perhaps TRBD1 as D (6 bases). CDR3 length: 15 amino acids. Trimming stripped 2 bases from V and 2 bases from J, with 14 bases between. In germline, CDR1 is SGDLS, CDR2 YYNGEE.

CDR3 DNA sequence: TGTGCCAGCAGCTTGGAAGGAAAGGTGGGGGCCGAAAAACTGTTTTTT. Translated: CASSLEGKVGAEKLFF. The chain couples TRBV5-5 to TRBJ1-4, with a possible D match to TRBD1 (6 bases). This CDR3 region has 16 residues. V lost 0 bases and J 8 bases, leaving 17 bases between the germline ends. From germline, CDR1 is SGHKS and CDR2 YYEKEE (reference sequence).

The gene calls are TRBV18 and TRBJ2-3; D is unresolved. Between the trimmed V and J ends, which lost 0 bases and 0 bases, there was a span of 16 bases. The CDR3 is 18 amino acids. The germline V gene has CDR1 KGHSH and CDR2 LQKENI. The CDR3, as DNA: TGTGCCAGCTCACCACCGCCCCTCTCACTGACTAGCACAGATACGCAGTATTTT. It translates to CASSPPPLSLTSTDTQYF.